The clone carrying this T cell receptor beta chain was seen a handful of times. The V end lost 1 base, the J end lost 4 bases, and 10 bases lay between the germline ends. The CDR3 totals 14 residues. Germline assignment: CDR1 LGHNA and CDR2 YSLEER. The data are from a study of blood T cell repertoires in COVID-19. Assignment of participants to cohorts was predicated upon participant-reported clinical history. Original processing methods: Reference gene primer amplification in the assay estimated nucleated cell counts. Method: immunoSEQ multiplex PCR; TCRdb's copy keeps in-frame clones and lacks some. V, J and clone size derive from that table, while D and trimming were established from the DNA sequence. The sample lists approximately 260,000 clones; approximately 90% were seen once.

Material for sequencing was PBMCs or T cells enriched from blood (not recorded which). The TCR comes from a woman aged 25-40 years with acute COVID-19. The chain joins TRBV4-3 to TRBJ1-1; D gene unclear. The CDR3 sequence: CASSQAHSSTEAFF. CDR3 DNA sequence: TGCGCCAGCAGCCAAGCTCATAGTAGCACTGAAGCTTTCTTT.